A single sample is the source of the 10 T cell receptor beta chains below, sequenced in a study of control samples from healthy donors and cancer patients. TCRdb keeps only in-frame clones here, not all; method: immunoSEQ multiplex PCR. Of about 120,000 clones in the sample, roughly nine tenths were seen once. Sequenced input: blood. The source of these receptors is a man aged 18 to 29 in good health.

The CDR3 DNA reads TGTGCCAGCAGCCAAGTCCCAAACAGGGGACACAGGGTGAGCAATCAGCCCCAGCATTTT. Translation gives CASSQVPNRGHRVSNQPQHF. The rearrangement uses TRBV14 and TRBJ1-5, with 7 bases aligning to TRBD1. Per germline, CDR1 SGHDN and CDR2 FVKESK. This CDR3 has 20 residues. The trim removed 1 base at V and 1 base at J, leaving 16 bases unmatched.

This clone was detected only once. This chain joins TRBV7-3 and TRBJ2-7, with D uncertain. V lost 5 bases and J 2 bases, leaving 13 bases between the germline ends. Germline V lookup: CDR1 SGHTA, CDR2 FQGTGA. This CDR3 has 14 residues. The CDR3 here is CASSPGPPPYEQYF. CDR3 sequence (DNA): TGTGCCAGCAGCCCCGGACCCCCTCCCTACGAGCAGTACTTC.

The chain combines TRBV7-6 with TRBJ2-7; 7 nucleotides agree with TRBD1. V was clipped by 5 bases and J by 0 bases; unmatched bases: 7. The germline V gene has CDR1 SGHVS and CDR2 FNYEAQ. The length of the CDR3 is 15 residues. The CDR3 DNA sequence: TGTGCCAGCAGCCCGGTAGGACAGGTCTCCTACGAGCAGTACTTC. This encodes CASSPVGQVSYEQYF.

V gene TRBV9 combines with J gene TRBJ2-2; D is undetermined. The ends were cut back, 0 bases at V and 5 bases at J, with 8 bases in the middle. Germline CDR1 SGDLS, CDR2 YYNGEE. The length of the CDR3 is 14 residues. The CDR3 region is CASSVEAWTGELFF. CDR3 nucleotides: TGTGCCAGCAGCGTAGAGGCATGGACCGGGGAGCTGTTTTTT.

This chain uses TRBV6-1 with TRBJ2-3; D is undetermined. Per the germline V gene, CDR1 is MNHNS and CDR2 is SASEGT. The CDR3 has 11 amino acids. V lost 3 bases, J lost 6 bases, and 4 bases lay in between. The CDR3: CASSDSDTQYF. The DNA of the CDR3 is TGTGCCAGCAGTGATTCGGATACGCAGTATTTT.

V gene TRBV24-1 combines with J gene TRBJ2-1, with TRBD2 identical over 9 bases. CDR1 and CDR2 (germline): KGHDR, SFDVKD. This CDR3 comprises 16 residues. V shed 9 bases, J shed 8 bases, and the junction held 16 bases outside the gene matches. The CDR3 region is CATSAAFGTSPYEQFF. CDR3 nucleotide sequence: TGTGCCACCTCGGCTGCTTTTGGGACTAGCCCCTATGAGCAGTTCTTC.

This chain links TRBV9 with TRBJ2-1; the D is unclear. This CDR3 region has 14 residues. Germline V gene data show CDR1 as SGDLS and CDR2 as YYNGEE. Trimming stripped 4 bases from V and 5 bases from J, with 13 bases between. The CDR3 DNA reads as TGTGCCAGCAGCTTCGAACCGGAAAACAATGAGCAGTTCTTC. Protein: CASSFEPENNEQFF.

V is TRBV5-1 and J is TRBJ2-1; D is uncertain. Trimming cost V 0 bases and J 6 bases, with 4 bases left between them. The V gene's germline CDR1 is SGHRS and CDR2 YFSETQ. There are 12 residues in the CDR3. The CDR3 is CASSLDGNEQFF. The CDR3 region has the DNA TGCGCCAGCAGCTTGGACGGCAATGAGCAGTTCTTC.

V usage is TRBV15 and J usage is TRBJ2-1; TRBD2 aligns across 10 bases. The V gene's germline CDR1 is LNHNV and CDR2 YYDKDF (reference sequence). V dropped 8 bases and J dropped 4; count of bases not matched to a gene: 5. The CDR3 runs 14 residues. CDR3 bases: TGTGCCACCGGGAAGACTAGCGGGTACAATGAGCAGTTCTTC. It specifies CATGKTSGYNEQFF. Full variable domain (outside the CDR3, taken from reference TRBV15 and TRBJ2-1): DAMVIQNPRYQVTQFGKPVTLSCSQTLNHNVMYWYQQKSSQAPKLLFHYYDKDFNNEADTPDNFQSRRPNTSFCFLDIRSPGLGDTAMYLCATGKTSGYNEQFFGPGTRLTVL.

This clone came up once. V and J are TRBV6-5 and TRBJ1-1; D is uncertain. This CDR3 region has 14 residues. Germline V gives CDR1 MNHEY, CDR2 SVGAGI. The V and J ends lost 0 bases and 5 bases respectively, with 10 bases between them. CDR3: CASSYSLSGTEAFF. CDR3 in DNA: TGTGCCAGCAGTTACTCCCTCTCGGGGACTGAAGCTTTCTTT.